This T cell receptor (beta chain) was profiled in a study of CD8 T cells in Susac syndrome. Roughly 0.45 to 1 ug RNA was reverse transcribed with random hexamers. In TCRdb, the immunoSEQ multiplex PCR reads were re-called with MiXCR into one record per CDR3 protein. The table lists roughly 86,000 distinct CDR3 sequences, 95% to 96% of them singletons. The CDR3 is made up of 14 amino acids. From germline, CDR1 is GTSNPN and CDR2 SVGIG (reference sequence). V gave up 0 bases and J gave up 4 bases, with 9 bases separating them. Turning to this clonotype: Antigen specificity is unknown.

Sequencing of TCR beta was undertaken in CD8+ and CD4+ T cells derived from blood. TEMRA cells were FACS-enriched, unlike CD8+ and CD4+ T cells, which were negatively isolated. Whole-study findings and limits: Roughly 5 Susac-specific public clones appeared in CD8+ TEMRA repertoires, and around 16 in total CD8+ repertoires. Clonal expansion of CD8+ cells in Susac peaked in TEMRA cells (and in active patients).

Specimen: CD8+ T cells from PBMCs. The receptor was isolated from a human donor with Susac syndrome. V usage is TRBV30 and J usage is TRBJ1-4, with D unclear. The CDR3 nucleotides read TGTGCCTGGAGTGTCGGAGCCTTTAATGAAAAACTGTTTTTT. This translates into CAWSVGAFNEKLFF.